The clone carrying this T cell receptor (beta chain) has only a few counts. The entry originates in a study of cytomegalovirus exposure and HLA in healthy donors. CDR3 length: 11 amino acids. From germline, CDR1 is SGHRS and CDR2 YFSETQ. Trimming removed 2 bases from V and 8 bases from J, with 7 bases in between. Vbeta (60) and Jbeta (13) primers were used in the PCR. Only in-frame clones appear in the TCRdb table, and some are missing; sequencing was by immunoSEQ multiplex PCR. In the table there are around 240,000 clones, about four fifths of which are singletons. The V gene is TRBV5-1, the J gene TRBJ1-1, with unresolved D. The receptor's source is a woman in her 40s in good health and CMV-seropositive. The sample comprised PBMCs. The CDR3, as DNA: TGCGCCAGCAGCTTTGAGCGGGAAGCTTTCTTT. Protein product: CASSFEREAFF.